This T cell receptor (beta chain) was identified during a study of T cells in localized non-small cell lung cancer. CDR1 and CDR2 (germline): SGHAT, FQDESV (reference sequence). Trimming took off 6 bases at V and 2 bases at J, with 17 bases between the two ends. The CDR3 runs 15 residues. TCRdb's table, derived via immunoSEQ multiplex PCR, lists solely in-frame clones and lacks some. The sample carries fewer than 30,000 clones, approximately 91% recorded once. This receptor was identified in a female donor of 60 years or more with stage II squamous cell lung carcinoma. The chain couples TRBV11-1 to TRBJ2-7; possibly TRBD1 or TRBD2 for D (6 bases each). The specimen comprised peripheral blood, sampled before any cancer treatment. This chain's CDR3 is CASSRLGGTTYEQYF. Written as DNA, the CDR3 is TGTGCCAGCAGTCGCTTAGGGGGGACCACCTACGAGCAGTACTTC.